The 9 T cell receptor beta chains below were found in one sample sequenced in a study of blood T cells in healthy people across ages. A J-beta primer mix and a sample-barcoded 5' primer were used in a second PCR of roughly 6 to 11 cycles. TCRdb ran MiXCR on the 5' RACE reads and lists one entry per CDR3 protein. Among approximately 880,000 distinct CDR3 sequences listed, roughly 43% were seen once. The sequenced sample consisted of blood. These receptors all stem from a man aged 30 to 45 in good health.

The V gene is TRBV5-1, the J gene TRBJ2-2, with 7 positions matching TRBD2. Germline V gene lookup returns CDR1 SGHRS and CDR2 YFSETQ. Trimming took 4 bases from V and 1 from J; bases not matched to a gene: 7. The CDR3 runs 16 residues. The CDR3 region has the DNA TGCGCCAGCAGCAGGGAGACTAGCCTGAACACCGGGGAGCTGTTTTTT. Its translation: CASSRETSLNTGELFF.

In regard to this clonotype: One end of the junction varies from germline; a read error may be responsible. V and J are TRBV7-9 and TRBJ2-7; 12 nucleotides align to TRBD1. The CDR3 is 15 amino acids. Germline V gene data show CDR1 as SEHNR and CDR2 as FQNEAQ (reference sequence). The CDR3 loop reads CASSVGQGARYAQYF. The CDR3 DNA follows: TGTGCCAGCAGCGTGGGACAGGGGGCCCGGTACGCGCAGTACTTC.

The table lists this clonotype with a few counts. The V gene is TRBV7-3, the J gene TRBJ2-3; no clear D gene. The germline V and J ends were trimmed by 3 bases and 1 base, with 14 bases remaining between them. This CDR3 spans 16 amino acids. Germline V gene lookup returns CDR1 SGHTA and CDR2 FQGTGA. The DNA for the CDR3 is TGTGCCAGCAGCTTGGGTGCCAGTGTCGGCACAGATACGCAGTATTTT. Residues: CASSLGASVGTDTQYF.

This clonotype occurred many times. The CDR3 DNA is TGTGCCACCCTTCGGGGGGCCGGTGAGCAGTTCTTC. Translating gives CATLRGAGEQFF. V is TRBV12-3 or TRBV12-4 and J is TRBJ2-1; perhaps TRBD2 as D (7 bases). V was shortened by 10 bases and J by 9 bases, with 16 bases between the two germline ends. The CDR3 length is 12 residues.

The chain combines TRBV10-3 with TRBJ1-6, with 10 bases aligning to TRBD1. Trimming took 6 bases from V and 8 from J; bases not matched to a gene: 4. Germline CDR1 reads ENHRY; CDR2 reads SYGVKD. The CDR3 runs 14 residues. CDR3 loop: CAIRGTGVDSPLHF. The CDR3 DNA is TGTGCCATCAGGGGGACAGGGGTTGATTCACCCCTCCACTTT.

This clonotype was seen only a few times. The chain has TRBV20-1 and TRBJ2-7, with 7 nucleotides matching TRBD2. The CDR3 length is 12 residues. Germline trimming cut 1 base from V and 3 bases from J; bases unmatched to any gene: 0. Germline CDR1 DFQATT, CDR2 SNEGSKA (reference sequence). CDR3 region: CSARAGGYEQYF. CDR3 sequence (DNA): TGCAGTGCTAGAGCGGGGGGCTACGAGCAGTACTTC.

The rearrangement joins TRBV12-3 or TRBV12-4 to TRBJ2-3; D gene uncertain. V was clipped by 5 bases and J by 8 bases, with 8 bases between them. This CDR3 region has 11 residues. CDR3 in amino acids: CASSRTRTQYF. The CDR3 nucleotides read TGTGCCAGCAGTCGGACCCGTACGCAGTATTTT.

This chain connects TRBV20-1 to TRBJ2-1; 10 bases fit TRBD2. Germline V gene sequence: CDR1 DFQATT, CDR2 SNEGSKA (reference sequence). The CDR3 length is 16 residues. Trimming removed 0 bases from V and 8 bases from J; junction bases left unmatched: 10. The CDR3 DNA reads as TGCAGTGCTAGAGAAGCAGAGCGGGGGGGCCGCGATGAGCAGTTCTTC. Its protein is CSAREAERGGRDEQFF.

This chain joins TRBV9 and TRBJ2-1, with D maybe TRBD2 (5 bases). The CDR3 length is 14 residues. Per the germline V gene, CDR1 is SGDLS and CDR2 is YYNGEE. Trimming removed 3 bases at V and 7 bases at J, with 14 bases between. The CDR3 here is CASSAASLGNEQFF. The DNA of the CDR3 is TGTGCCAGCAGCGCAGCTTCACTAGGAAATGAGCAGTTCTTC.